Following are 31 T cell receptor beta chains from one sample sequenced in a study of shared clonotypes between healthy human individuals (dated by TCRdb to the early 2020s). The library was produced with the immunoSEQ multiplex PCR assay. The table comes from immuneACCESS by way of TCRdb, which keeps in-frame sequences with V and J called. Part of the clones is missing from these tables; in studies checked, under half for an unresolved V gene and the rest for unknown reasons. The sample includes about 460,000 clones, with more than 70% observed a single time. Around 13% of the sample is taken by the ten largest. Sequenced sample: PBMCs. The receptors originated from a woman aged 40 to 49 in good health. Some clones in this sample may be carry-over from other donors' samples.

The V call is TRBV25-1, the J call TRBJ1-1; 8 nucleotides line up with TRBD1. Unmatched junction bases numbered 10, after V lost 4 bases and J lost 12 bases. In germline, CDR1 is MGHDK, CDR2 SYGVNS. The CDR3 totals 13 residues. The CDR3 loop reads CASSATGTGVTFF. The CDR3 nucleotides are TGTGCCAGCAGTGCCACCGGGACAGGCGTGACTTTCTTT.

About this clone: A far bigger clonotype differs at one base, so this is likely a read error. The genes are TRBV29-1 and TRBJ2-1; 8 bases map to TRBD1. With 4 bases clipped from V and 8 bases from J, the junction kept 7 bases outside the gene matches. Germline V CDR1 and CDR2: SQVTM, ANQGSEA. The CDR3 length is 13 residues. The CDR3 region has the DNA TGCAGCGTTGGCAGGGGGCCGAACGATGAGCAGTTCTTC. Protein product: CSVGRGPNDEQFF.

This chain links TRBV11-3 with TRBJ1-4; the D gene is possibly TRBD1 (5 bases). Trimming removed 6 bases at V and 4 bases at J, with 9 bases between. CDR3 length equals 13 residues. Germline CDR1 SGHNT, CDR2 YENEEA. The CDR3 nucleotides read TGTGCCAGCAGTAAGACAGTTAATGAAAAACTGTTTTTT. Its protein is CASSKTVNEKLFF.

This clone was picked up many times. This chain connects TRBV7-7 to TRBJ2-3; D gene uncertain. The CDR3 totals 14 residues. Between the trimmed V and J ends, which lost 5 bases and 2 bases, there was a span of 11 bases. Germline V lookup: CDR1 SSHAT, CDR2 FNYEAQ (reference sequence). Here the CDR3 DNA reads TGTGCCAGCAGCAGAGGTGGGGACACAGATACGCAGTATTTT. It specifies CASSRGGDTDTQYF.

The gene calls are TRBV7-8 and TRBJ2-1, with 8 bases fitting TRBD2. V shed 5 bases, J shed 5 bases, and the junction held 11 bases outside the gene matches. This CDR3 is 16 amino acids long. CDR1 is SGHVS and CDR2 is FQNEAQ in the germline V gene. CDR3 region: CASSAPGTSQDNEQFF. CDR3 nucleotide sequence: TGTGCCAGCAGCGCCCCCGGGACTAGTCAGGACAATGAGCAGTTCTTC.

V usage is TRBV6-4 and J usage is TRBJ2-1; tentatively, D is TRBD1 or TRBD2 (5 bases each). The CDR3 sequence is 15 residues long. Trimming shortened V by 4 bases and J by 2 bases, and 12 bases separated the two germline ends. The germline V gene has CDR1 MRHNA and CDR2 SNTAGT. CDR3 sequence reads: CASSARGATYNEQFF. In DNA form, the CDR3 reads TGTGCCAGCAGTGCTCGAGGGGCAACCTACAATGAGCAGTTCTTC.

This sequence joins TRBV7-3 and TRBJ2-2; D might be TRBD2 (6 bases). V lost 4 bases, J lost 12 bases, and 24 bases lay in between. CDR1 and CDR2 (germline): SGHTA, FQGTGA. The CDR3 is 16 residues long. The chain's CDR3 is CASSSYRDSARWKLFF. Written as DNA, the CDR3 is TGTGCCAGCAGCTCTTACCGGGACTCCGCTAGGTGGAAGCTGTTTTTT.

The chain couples TRBV28 to TRBJ2-7, with D maybe TRBD1 (5 bases). The CDR3 loop spans 12 amino acids. V dropped 6 bases and J dropped 7 bases, with 13 bases sitting between them. Per the germline V gene, CDR1 is MDHEN and CDR2 is SYDVKM. This CDR3 is CASSIRVGEQYF. The DNA for the CDR3 is TGTGCCAGCAGCATCAGGGTGGGGGAGCAGTACTTC.

This chain connects TRBV5-4 to TRBJ2-5; TRBD2 matches 13 bases. Germline trimming cut 4 bases from V and 1 base from J; bases unmatched to any gene: 4. This CDR3 is built from 16 residues. Germline lookup yields CDR1 SGHNT and CDR2 YYREEE (reference sequence). Written as DNA, the CDR3 is TGTGCCAGCAGCCCTACTAGCGGGAGGGCCCAAGAGACCCAGTACTTC. It translates to CASSPTSGRAQETQYF.

The V and J genes are TRBV6-4 and TRBJ2-1; 10 nucleotides agree with TRBD2. Germline-derived CDR1 and CDR2 are MRHNA and SNTAGT. The CDR3 is 16 amino acids. V shed 5 bases, J shed 3 bases, and the junction held 7 bases outside the gene matches. The CDR3 DNA follows: TGTGCCAGCAGTCCCCAAGCGGGAGGGGACTACAATGAGCAGTTCTTC. Translated: CASSPQAGGDYNEQFF.

V usage is TRBV19 and J usage is TRBJ2-1; 7 bases match TRBD2. J was trimmed by 5 bases and V by 2 bases; bases with no gene match: 6. The CDR3 consists of 15 residues. The V gene's germline CDR1 is LNHDA and CDR2 SQIVND (reference sequence). The CDR3 nucleotides read TGTGCCAGTAGTATACGGCGGGAGCTGGACAATGAGCAGTTCTTC. The encoded protein is CASSIRRELDNEQFF.

The V and J genes are TRBV29-1 and TRBJ2-7; D is possibly TRBD1 or TRBD2 (6 bases each). This CDR3 spans 14 amino acids. Germline V gene sequence: CDR1 SQVTM, CDR2 ANQGSEA. Between the trimmed V and J ends, which lost 1 base and 5 bases, there was a span of 15 bases. CDR3 DNA sequence: TGCAGCGTTGAAGGAGGGGGGACATCGAACGAGCAGTACTTC. This encodes CSVEGGGTSNEQYF.

This clone was counted only a few times. The chain uses TRBV27 and TRBJ1-2; 8 nucleotides line up with TRBD1. Germline CDR1 is MNHEY and CDR2 is SMNVEV (reference sequence). V was clipped by 5 bases and J by 7 bases; unmatched bases: 15. The CDR3 contains 16 residues. Here the CDR3 DNA reads TGTGCCAGCAGTCCCTTGGGGGATGCAGGGGGCCTTGGCTACACCTTC. As protein: CASSPLGDAGGLGYTF.

V usage is TRBV28 and J usage is TRBJ1-1; no clear D. The V end lost 2 bases, the J end lost 6 bases, and 7 bases lay between the germline ends. Germline CDR1 and CDR2: MDHEN and SYDVKM. The CDR3 runs to 12 residues. This chain's CDR3 is CASSLGPAEAFF. The CDR3 nucleotides are TGTGCCAGCAGTTTAGGACCTGCTGAAGCTTTCTTT. The full variable domain, completed using reference TRBV28 and TRBJ1-1, is DVKVTQSSRYLVKRTGEKVFLECVQDMDHENMFWYRQDPGLGLRLIYFSYDVKMKEKGDIPEGYSVSREKKERFSLILESASTNQTSMYLCASSLGPAEAFFGQGTRLTVV.

The chain carries TRBV9 and TRBJ1-2; D ambiguous. Germline V lookup: CDR1 SGDLS, CDR2 YYNGEE. Trimming left V 3 bases short and J 0 bases short, with 3 bases between. This CDR3 has 12 amino acids. CDR3 DNA sequence: TGTGCCAGCAGCGCCGCTAACTATGGCTACACCTTC. Its translation: CASSAANYGYTF.

The chain recombines TRBV2 with TRBJ1-4; possible D gene TRBD1, 5 bases. Germline V lookup: CDR1 SNHLY, CDR2 FYNNEI. The CDR3 length is 14 residues. Trimming stripped 5 bases from V and 2 bases from J, with 9 bases between. This CDR3 is CASSPGTTNEKLFF. The CDR3 DNA sequence: TGTGCCAGCAGTCCCGGGACGACTAATGAAAAACTGTTTTTT.

The chain recombines TRBV6-6 with TRBJ1-1; D gene unclear. The germline CDR1 and CDR2 sequences are MNHNY and SVGAGI (reference sequence). V lost 8 bases and J lost 4, with 23 bases in between. CDR3 size: 16 residues. CDR3 loop: CASHTAAALGLTEAFF. DNA of the CDR3: TGTGCCAGCCACACTGCGGCAGCCCTTGGGCTCACTGAAGCTTTCTTT.

In the case of this clone: A read error is likely here: a far larger clone is one base away. This same CDR3 is encoded by further DNA sequences in the sample. This chain uses TRBV6-1 with TRBJ2-2, with D perhaps TRBD2 (6 bases). The CDR3 loop spans 13 amino acids. Germline CDR1 MNHNS, CDR2 SASEGT. The ends were cut back, 7 bases at V and 8 bases at J, with 14 bases in the middle. The CDR3 coding sequence is TGTGCCAGCACGTATAGGGAGGCTGGGGAGCTGTTTTTT. It yields the protein CASTYREAGELFF.

This clone was counted ten times or more. The sample has other DNA sequences that encode this CDR3 too. The V and J genes are TRBV7-8 and TRBJ2-3, with unresolved D. Trimming took 1 base from V and 8 from J, leaving 13 bases between them. CDR3 size: 14 residues. Germline CDR1 is SGHVS and CDR2 is FQNEAQ. The CDR3 reads CASSLVLDQRTQYF. The CDR3 bases are TGTGCCAGCAGCTTAGTCTTGGACCAACGTACGCAGTATTTT.

The rearrangement links TRBV29-1 to TRBJ2-7; TRBD1 aligns across 7 bases. Germline V CDR1 and CDR2: SQVTM, ANQGSEA. V shed 4 bases, J shed 5 bases, and the junction held 11 bases outside the gene matches. This CDR3 has 14 amino acids. CDR3 DNA: TGCAGCGTTGCCACCCCCGGACAGGCCCACGAGCAGTACTTC. Protein: CSVATPGQAHEQYF.

The genes are TRBV19 and TRBJ2-7, with 10 bases that match TRBD1. V shed 5 bases, J shed 2 bases, and the junction held 6 bases outside the gene matches. The germline V gene encodes CDR1 LNHDA and CDR2 SQIVND (reference sequence). This CDR3 region has 15 residues. The CDR3: CASSEDRGGTYEQYF. The CDR3 DNA follows: TGTGCCAGTAGTGAGGACAGGGGGGGAACCTACGAGCAGTACTTC.

The chain combines TRBV29-1 with TRBJ2-2; no reliable D call. Germline values: CDR1 SQVTM, CDR2 ANQGSEA. Trimming cost V 2 bases and J 4 bases, with 5 bases left between them. The CDR3 runs to 12 residues. As DNA, the CDR3 is TGCAGCGTTGAATGCAGCACCGGGGAGCTGTTTTTT. The encoded protein is CSVECSTGELFF.

Comments on this clone: A far larger clone is one nucleotide away, so this likely arose from a read error. V usage is TRBV15 and J usage is TRBJ1-4, with a tentative D call TRBD1 (5 bases). The CDR3 is 13 amino acids. Germline CDR1 reads LNHNV; CDR2 reads YYDKDF (reference sequence). The DNA for the CDR3 is TGTGCCACCGGCAGAGATCTCAGGGAGCGACTGTTTTTT. Protein: CATGRDLRERLFF.

The table lists this clone with a few counts. One base separates it from a far larger clone, so it is likely a read error. This sequence joins TRBV7-8 and TRBJ2-2; 7 nucleotides match TRBD2. Germline lookup yields CDR1 SGHVS and CDR2 FQNEAQ. This CDR3 is built from 16 residues. V was pared by 8 bases and J by 1 base, with 10 bases of the junction left unmatched. The CDR3 DNA follows: TGTGCCAGCGGCGTAAGGACTAGTCGGAACACCGGGGAGCTGTTTTTT. Translation gives CASGVRTSRNTGELFF.

The chain combines TRBV5-4 with TRBJ2-5; 7 nucleotides agree with TRBD1. J gave up 5 bases and V 3 bases, and 7 bases lay outside the gene matches. Looked up from germline, CDR1 is SGHNT and CDR2 is YYREEE (reference sequence). The CDR3 is 14 amino acids. The DNA for the CDR3 is TGTGCCAGCAGCTCCGGGACAGCATGGGAGACCCAGTACTTC. Residues: CASSSGTAWETQYF.

In its sample, this clone was seen a few times. The CDR3 reads CSADTFSYNEQFF. The CDR3 DNA follows: TGCAGCGCTGACACGTTCTCCTACAATGAGCAGTTCTTC. The chain is built from TRBV29-1 and TRBJ2-1; D is unresolved. Germline CDR1 is SQVTM and CDR2 is ANQGSEA. V was cut by 7 bases and J by 0 bases, with 10 bases left in between. This CDR3 comprises 13 residues.

The chain has TRBV14 and TRBJ1-3, with D possibly TRBD1 on 5 matching bases. This CDR3 comprises 16 residues. Germline CDR1 is SGHDN and CDR2 is FVKESK. Trimming took 3 bases from V and 0 from J, leaving 12 bases between them. CDR3 nucleotide sequence: TGTGCCAGCAGCCACGGGACTCTCCGCTCTGGAAACACCATATATTTT. It yields the protein CASSHGTLRSGNTIYF.

This CDR3 is CASSFTAASSYNEQFF. The CDR3 nucleotides are TGTGCCAGCAGCTTTACAGCGGCAAGCTCCTACAATGAGCAGTTCTTC. The chain has TRBV7-9 and TRBJ2-1; possibly TRBD2 for D (5 bases). The germline V gene has CDR1 SEHNR and CDR2 FQNEAQ (reference sequence). V lost 3 bases and J 0 bases, leaving 12 bases between the germline ends. The CDR3 runs to 16 residues.

J is TRBJ2-3 and V is TRBV5-6, with 7 bases aligning to TRBD2. The CDR3 is made up of 16 amino acids. The V and J ends lost 2 bases and 2 bases, in that order; junction bases with no gene match: 8. In germline, CDR1 is SGHDT, CDR2 YYEEEE. This CDR3 reads CASSLRLGGPTDTQYF. In nucleotides, the CDR3 is TGTGCCAGCAGCTTAAGGCTGGGAGGGCCCACAGATACGCAGTATTTT.

The CDR3 region is CASSPYTGPKYNEQFF. The CDR3 coding sequence is TGTGCCAGCAGTCCTTATACCGGGCCTAAGTACAATGAGCAGTTCTTC. The genes are TRBV28 and TRBJ2-1; D is unresolved. V was clipped by 5 bases and J by 4 bases, with 18 bases between them. CDR3 length: 16 amino acids. Germline-derived CDR1 and CDR2 are MDHEN and SYDVKM.

The chain joins TRBV4-2 to TRBJ2-6, with D unresolved. Germline CDR1 reads LGHNA; CDR2 reads YNFKEQ. V was cut by 0 bases and J by 4 bases, with 7 bases left in between. The CDR3 spans 15 residues. CDR3: CASSQEASGANVLTF. The CDR3 DNA reads TGTGCCAGCAGCCAAGAAGCTTCCGGGGCCAACGTCCTGACTTTC.